Below, 6 T cell receptor beta chains from the same sample are listed, as sequenced in a study of cytomegalovirus exposure and HLA in healthy donors. PCR employed 60 Vbeta and 13 Jbeta primers. Method: immunoSEQ multiplex PCR; TCRdb's copy keeps in-frame clones and lacks some. Of 150,000 or so clones detected, roughly four fifths appear once; the ten largest clones hold about 1%. The sample was PBMCs. These TCRs come from a woman aged 40-49 years in good health and CMV-seronegative.

The rearrangement uses TRBV14 and TRBJ1-2, with D tentatively TRBD1 (6 bases). The germline CDR1 and CDR2 sequences are SGHDN and FVKESK. CDR3 length: 15 amino acids. Trimming pared 1 base from V and 1 base from J, leaving 10 bases between. CDR3 region: CASSQVGRGNYGYTF. The CDR3 DNA sequence: TGTGCCAGCAGCCAAGTTGGCAGGGGTAACTATGGCTACACCTTC.

This clone was counted a few times. The chain links TRBV9 to TRBJ1-1; maybe TRBD1 (5 bases). Germline-derived CDR1 and CDR2 are SGDLS and YYNGEE. V gave up 2 bases and J gave up 7 bases, with 15 bases separating them. The CDR3 consists of 14 residues. In DNA, the CDR3 is TGTGCCAGCAGCGTCTCGACAGATTCGATTGAAGCTTTCTTT. Its protein is CASSVSTDSIEAFF.

The CDR3 nucleotides read TGTGCCAGCAGGGAACAGGGAAAAGGGGGCACTGAAGCTTTCTTT. It translates to CASREQGKGGTEAFF. The chain has TRBV2 and TRBJ1-1, with D perhaps TRBD1 (6 bases). Germline CDR1 is SNHLY and CDR2 is FYNNEI. The CDR3 has 15 residues. The V end lost 6 bases, the J end lost 4 bases, and 18 bases lay between the germline ends.

The chain carries TRBV12-2 and TRBJ1-2; the table's D gene call, TRBD1, was not cross checked with the DNA. TRBV12-2 is termed a pseudogene. The CDR3 runs 17 residues. In DNA, the CDR3 is TGTGCAAGTCGCCTTCCCCCTCCGTGTGGGCAGAACTATGGCTACACCTTC. Residues: CASRLPPPCGQNYGYTF.

The chain combines TRBV30 with TRBJ1-2; D call uncertain. Germline V gives CDR1 GTSNPN, CDR2 SVGIG (reference sequence). Deletions cut 7 bases from V and 4 bases from J, with 10 bases between. The CDR3 runs to 11 residues. This CDR3 reads CASSGSYGYTF. DNA for the CDR3: TGTGCCTCATCCGGGAGCTATGGCTACACCTTC.

This sequence joins TRBV9 and TRBJ1-1; 7 nucleotides match TRBD1. The CDR3 runs 14 residues. Germline V gene sequence: CDR1 SGDLS, CDR2 YYNGEE. Unmatched junction bases numbered 8, after V lost 3 bases and J lost 6 bases. Here the CDR3 DNA reads TGTGCCAGCAGCGGCGGACAGGAGGGGTCTGAAGCTTTCTTT. Residues: CASSGGQEGSEAFF.